The text below deals with one TCR beta chain. This specimen comes from a study of shared T cell receptors in the human thymus. Generated by immunoSEQ multiplex PCR, the TCRdb table keeps only in-frame clones and is missing some. Of hundreds of thousands of clones in the sample, about 87% were seen once. A further study also used this sample, focusing on human thymus T cells. That work adds: The sample donors, healthy Finnish infants, were having corrective surgery for congenital heart defects.

The sequence derives from a boy younger than two with a congenital heart defect. Sequenced sample: thymocytes.

The CDR3 DNA reads TGTGCCAGCAGCGCCGTAGGCGCACAGGGACAGGGGGGTTTAGGTGAGCAGTTCTTC. It yields the protein CASSAVGAQGQGGLGEQFF. This chain connects TRBV9 to TRBJ2-1, with TRBD1 matching 11 bases. Unmatched junction bases numbered 20, after V lost 3 bases and J lost 9 bases. The CDR3 contains 19 residues. Germline V lookup: CDR1 SGDLS, CDR2 YYNGEE. Full variable domain (remainder filled in from reference TRBV9 and TRBJ2-1): DSGVTQTPKHLITATGQRVTLRCSPRSGDLSVYWYQQSLDQGLQFLIQYYNGEERAKGNILERFSAQQFPDLHSELNLSSLELGDSALYFCASSAVGAQGQGGLGEQFFGPGTRLTVL.